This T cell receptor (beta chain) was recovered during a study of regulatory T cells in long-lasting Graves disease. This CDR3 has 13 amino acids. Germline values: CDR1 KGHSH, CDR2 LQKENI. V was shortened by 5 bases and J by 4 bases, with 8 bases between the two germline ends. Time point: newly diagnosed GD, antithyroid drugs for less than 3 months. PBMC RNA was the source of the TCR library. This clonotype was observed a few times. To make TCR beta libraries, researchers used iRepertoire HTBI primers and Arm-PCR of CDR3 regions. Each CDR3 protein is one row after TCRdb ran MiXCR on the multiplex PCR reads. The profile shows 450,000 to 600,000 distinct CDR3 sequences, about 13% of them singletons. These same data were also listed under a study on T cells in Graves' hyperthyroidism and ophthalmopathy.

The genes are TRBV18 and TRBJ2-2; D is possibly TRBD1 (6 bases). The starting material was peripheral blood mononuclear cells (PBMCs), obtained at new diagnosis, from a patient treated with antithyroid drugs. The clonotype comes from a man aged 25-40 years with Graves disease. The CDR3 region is CASSTQGTGELFF. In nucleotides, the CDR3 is TGTGCCAGCTCAACACAGGGCACCGGGGAGCTGTTTTTT.